Sequencing of this T cell receptor (beta chain) was carried out in a study of control samples from healthy donors and cancer patients. Sequenced by immunoSEQ multiplex PCR; TCRdb stores in-frame clones only, minus some. The repertoire includes 150,000 to 180,000 clones, roughly 93% of them detected once, and roughly 2.3% sits in the top ten. This clone appeared once. Germline lookup yields CDR1 SGHVS and CDR2 FQNEAQ. The CDR3 has 15 residues. V lost 5 bases and J lost 5; bases outside the gene matches: 11. Sequencing was done on a sample of blood. This clonotype was obtained from a man over 45 in good health. The V call is TRBV7-8, the J call TRBJ2-7, with TRBD1 identical over 8 bases. The CDR3 loop is CASSPTRTGLNEQYF. CDR3 DNA sequence: TGTGCCAGCAGCCCTACTCGGACAGGGCTGAACGAGCAGTACTTC.